This T cell receptor beta chain originates from a study of control samples from healthy donors and cancer patients. Germline CDR1 and CDR2: MGHRA and YSYEKL. The CDR3 length is 14 residues. The V end lost 1 base, the J end lost 4 bases, and 10 bases lay between the germline ends. The repertoire was sequenced with immunoSEQ multiplex PCR; TCRdb's copy has only in-frame clones and lacks some. The sample lists tens of thousands of clones; roughly 89% were seen once. The chain combines TRBV4-1 with TRBJ1-1; D call uncertain. The TCR sequence derives from a man aged 35 to 55 with colorectal cancer. Sequencing was carried out using PBMCs. This CDR3 reads CASSQGPAPTEAFF. For the CDR3, the DNA is TGCGCCAGCAGCCAAGGTCCAGCCCCCACTGAAGCTTTCTTT.